This note documents a single TCR beta chain sequence. The target antigen is unknown. The source of the sample is a study of Tregs in tolerant kidney transplant recipients. Study-wide findings and caveats: Tregs expanded with activated donor B cells seemed most donor-specific.

Sequenced by immunoSEQ multiplex PCR; TCRdb stores in-frame clones only, minus some. This table has 200,000 to 300,000 clones, more than 65% appearing once. This clonotype was obtained from a human donor in good health. Sequenced input: CD4+ T cells from blood.

Here the CDR3 reads CASSPQGLAGGIYNEQFF. CDR3 in DNA: TGTGCCAGCTCACCACAGGGACTAGCGGGAGGGATCTACAATGAGCAGTTCTTC. This sequence joins TRBV18 and TRBJ2-1, with 16 bases identical to TRBD2. Germline V gives CDR1 KGHSH, CDR2 LQKENI. The CDR3 totals 18 residues. V dropped 1 base and J dropped 3; count of bases not matched to a gene: 3.